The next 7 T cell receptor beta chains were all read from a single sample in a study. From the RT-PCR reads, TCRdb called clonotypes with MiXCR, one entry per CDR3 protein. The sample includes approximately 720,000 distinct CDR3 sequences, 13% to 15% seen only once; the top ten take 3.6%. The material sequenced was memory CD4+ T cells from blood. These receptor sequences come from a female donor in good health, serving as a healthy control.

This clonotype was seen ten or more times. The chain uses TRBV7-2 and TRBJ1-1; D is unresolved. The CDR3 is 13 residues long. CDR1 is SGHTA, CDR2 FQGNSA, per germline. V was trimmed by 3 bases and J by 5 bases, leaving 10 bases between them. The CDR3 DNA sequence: TGTGCCAGCAGCTTTACTACGGGGACTGAAGCTTTCTTT. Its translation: CASSFTTGTEAFF. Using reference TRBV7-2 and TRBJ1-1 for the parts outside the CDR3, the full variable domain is GAGVSQSPSNKVTEKGKDVELRCDPISGHTALYWYRQSLGQGLEFLIYFQGNSAPDKSGLPSDRFSAERTGGSVSTLTIQRTQQEDSAVYLCASSFTTGTEAFFGQGTRLTVV.

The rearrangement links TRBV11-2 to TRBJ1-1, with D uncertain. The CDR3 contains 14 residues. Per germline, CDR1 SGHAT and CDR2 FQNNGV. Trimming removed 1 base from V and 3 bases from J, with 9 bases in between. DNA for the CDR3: TGTGCCAGCAGCTTAGCCCTGAGTGACACTGAAGCTTTCTTT. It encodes CASSLALSDTEAFF.

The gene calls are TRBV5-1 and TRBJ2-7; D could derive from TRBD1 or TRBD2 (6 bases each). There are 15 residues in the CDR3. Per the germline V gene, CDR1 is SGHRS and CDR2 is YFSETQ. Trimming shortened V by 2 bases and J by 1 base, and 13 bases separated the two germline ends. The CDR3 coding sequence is TGCGCCAGCAGCTTCTCCGGGGGCGAATCCTACGAGCAGTACTTC. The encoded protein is CASSFSGGESYEQYF.

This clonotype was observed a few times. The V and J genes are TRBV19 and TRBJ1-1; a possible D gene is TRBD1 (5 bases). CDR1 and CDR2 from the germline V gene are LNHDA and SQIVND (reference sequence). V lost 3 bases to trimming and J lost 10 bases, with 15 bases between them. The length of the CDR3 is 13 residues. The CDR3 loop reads CASSIEEGLGAFF. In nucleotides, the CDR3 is TGTGCCAGTAGTATCGAGGAGGGACTGGGAGCTTTCTTT.

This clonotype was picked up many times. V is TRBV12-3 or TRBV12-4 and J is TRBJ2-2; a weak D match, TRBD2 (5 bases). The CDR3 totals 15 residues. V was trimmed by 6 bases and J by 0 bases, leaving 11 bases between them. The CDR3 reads CASSSGYANTGELFF. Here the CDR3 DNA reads TGTGCCAGCAGCTCGGGATACGCGAACACCGGGGAGCTGTTTTTT.

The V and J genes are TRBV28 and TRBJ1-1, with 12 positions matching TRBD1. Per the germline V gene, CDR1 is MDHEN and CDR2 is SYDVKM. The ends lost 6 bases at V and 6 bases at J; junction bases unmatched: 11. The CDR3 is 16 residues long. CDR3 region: CASSYRPGQGAPEAFF. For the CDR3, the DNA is TGTGCCAGCAGCTACCGTCCGGGACAGGGGGCGCCTGAAGCTTTCTTT.

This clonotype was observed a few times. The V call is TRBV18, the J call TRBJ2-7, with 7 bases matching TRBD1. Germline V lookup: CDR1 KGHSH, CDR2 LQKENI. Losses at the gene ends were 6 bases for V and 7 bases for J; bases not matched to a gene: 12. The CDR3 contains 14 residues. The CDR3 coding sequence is TGTGCCAGCTCGCGGACAAGGGGGACAGAGGAGCAGTACTTC. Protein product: CASSRTRGTEEQYF.